The TCR beta chain under discussion was sequenced for a study of blood T cell repertoires in COVID-19. Background on the study: COVID-19 samples collected from the United States, Italy and Spain covered acute and convalescent phases. Nucleic acid was either cDNA or gDNA, and it came from T cells, B-cell-depleted T cells, or PBMCs.

In the study's own analysis: Estimates of nucleated cell counts were drawn from the amplification of reference gene primers. Here immunoSEQ multiplex PCR was the method, and the copy in TCRdb shows in-frame clones only, minus some. From that table come the V and J calls and clone size; the DNA was used to work out D and trimming. Of about 210,000 clones listed, around four fifths are singletons. The V gene end was trimmed by 2 bases and the J gene end by 5 bases; junction bases not matched to a gene: 5. This CDR3 contains 16 residues. Per the germline V gene, CDR1 is KGHDR and CDR2 is SFDVKD. V usage is TRBV24-1 and J usage is TRBJ2-5, with 12 bases matching TRBD2. The sample taken for sequencing was peripheral blood. The source is a woman aged 45-65 years with active or convalescent COVID-19. The CDR3 DNA reads TGTGCCACCAGTGATTCTCTAGCGGGAGGGTCGGAGACCCAGTACTTC. The encoded protein is CATSDSLAGGSETQYF.